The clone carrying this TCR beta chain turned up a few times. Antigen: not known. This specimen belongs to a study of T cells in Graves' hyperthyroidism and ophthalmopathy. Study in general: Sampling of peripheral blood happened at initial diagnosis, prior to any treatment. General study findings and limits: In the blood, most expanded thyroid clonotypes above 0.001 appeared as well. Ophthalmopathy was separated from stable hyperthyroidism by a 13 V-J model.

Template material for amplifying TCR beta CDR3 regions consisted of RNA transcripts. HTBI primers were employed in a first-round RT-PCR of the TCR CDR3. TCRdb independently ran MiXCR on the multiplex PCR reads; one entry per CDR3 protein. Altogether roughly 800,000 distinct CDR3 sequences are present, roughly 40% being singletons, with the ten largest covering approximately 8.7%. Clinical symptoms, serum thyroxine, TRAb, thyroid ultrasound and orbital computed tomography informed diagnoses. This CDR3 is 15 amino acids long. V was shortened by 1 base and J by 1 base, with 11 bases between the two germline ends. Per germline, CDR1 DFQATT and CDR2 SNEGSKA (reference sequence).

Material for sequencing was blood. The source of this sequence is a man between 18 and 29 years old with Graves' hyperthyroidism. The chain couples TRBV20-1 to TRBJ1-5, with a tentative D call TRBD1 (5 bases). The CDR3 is CSARVWDGSNQPQHF. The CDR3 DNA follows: TGCAGTGCTAGAGTGTGGGACGGGAGCAATCAGCCCCAGCATTTT.